This TCR beta chain was obtained from a study of prognosis after radiotherapy for stage I lung cancer. Study observations and caveats: Differences in TRBV and TRBJ gene usage were reportedly observed between patients with and without metastases.

The genomic DNA TCR beta CDR3 region underwent two rounds of multiplex PCR. It was primers specific to each TRBV and TRBJ gene that first-round PCR used. TCRdb reprocessed the multiplex PCR reads via MiXCR and lists one record per CDR3 protein. Seen here are about 16,000 distinct CDR3 sequences, less than 45% observed once, and the top ten hold about 43%. Details on this clonotype: Its specificity is unknown.

In germline, CDR1 is SEHNR, CDR2 FQNEAQ (reference sequence). The CDR3 length is 15 residues. Trimming cost V 2 bases and J 5 bases; bases outside gene matches: 8. Node-negative disease was confirmed in all patients by CT and PET/CT, with no prior chemotherapy, radiotherapy or other malignancies. V usage is TRBV7-9 and J usage is TRBJ2-5; 7 bases line up with TRBD2. The TCR comes from a donor over 45 with non-small cell lung cancer. This material consisted of PBMCs, taken before or after stereotactic body radiation therapy (not recorded which). CDR3 loop: CASSLYTAGLETQYF. The CDR3 coding sequence is TGTGCCAGCAGCTTATACACAGCGGGACTTGAGACCCAGTACTTC.